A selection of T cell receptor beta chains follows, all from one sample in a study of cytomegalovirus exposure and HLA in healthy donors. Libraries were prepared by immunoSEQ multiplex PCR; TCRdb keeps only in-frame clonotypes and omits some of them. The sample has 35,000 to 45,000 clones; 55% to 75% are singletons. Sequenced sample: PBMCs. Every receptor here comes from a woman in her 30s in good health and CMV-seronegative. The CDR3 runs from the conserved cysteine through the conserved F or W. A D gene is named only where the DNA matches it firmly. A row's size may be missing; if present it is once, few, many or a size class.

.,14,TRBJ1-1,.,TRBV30,CAWNGGDSNTEAFF,TGTGCCTGGAACGGCGGGGATTCGAACACTGAAGCTTTCTTT
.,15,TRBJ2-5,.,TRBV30,CAWSVRGSRRETQYF,TGTGCCTGGAGTGTAAGGGGTAGTCGGCGGGAGACCCAGTACTTC
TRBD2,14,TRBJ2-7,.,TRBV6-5,CASRLRTGGYEQYF,TGTGCCAGCAGGCTTAGGACGGGGGGATACGAGCAGTACTTC
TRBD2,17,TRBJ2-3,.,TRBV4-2,CASSQDGWGTRPPTHYF,TGTGCCAGCAGCCAAGACGGGTGGGGGACTAGACCCCCCACGCACTATTTT
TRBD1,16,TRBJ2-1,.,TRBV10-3,CAIRRTGAFSYNEQFF,TGTGCCATCAGAAGGACAGGGGCTTTCTCCTACAATGAGCAGTTCTTC
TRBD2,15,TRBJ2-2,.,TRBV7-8,CASNPAGGNTGELFF,TGTGCCAGCAATCCCGCGGGGGGTAACACCGGGGAGCTGTTTTTT
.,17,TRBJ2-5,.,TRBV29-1,CSVAGLAGTLPAETQYF,TGCAGCGTTGCAGGGTTGGCCGGGACACTCCCTGCGGAGACCCAGTACTTC
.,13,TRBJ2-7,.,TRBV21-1,CASTGRATYEQYF,TGTGCCAGCACCGGCAGGGCAACGTATGAGCAGTACTTC
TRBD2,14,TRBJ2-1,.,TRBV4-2,CASSQDRLAAEQFF,TGTGCCAGCAGCCAAGATAGACTAGCCGCTGAGCAGTTCTTC
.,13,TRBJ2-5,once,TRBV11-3,CASSIDRQETQYF,TGTGCCAGCAGTATTGACAGACAAGAGACCCAGTACTTC
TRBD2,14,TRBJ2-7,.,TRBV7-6,CASSMGTNSYEQYF,TGTGCCAGCAGCATGGGGACTAATTCCTACGAGCAGTACTTC
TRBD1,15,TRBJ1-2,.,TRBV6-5,CASSLTGGQIYGYTF,TGTGCCAGCAGTTTAACAGGGGGTCAGATCTATGGCTACACCTTC
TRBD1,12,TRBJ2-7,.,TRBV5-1,CASSWTGDEQYF,TGCGCCAGCAGCTGGACAGGGGACGAGCAGTACTTC
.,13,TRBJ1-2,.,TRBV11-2,CASSPGTSYGYTF,TGTGCCAGCAGCCCGGGGACATCCTATGGCTACACCTTC
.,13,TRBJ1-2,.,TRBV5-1,CASTWGTSSGYTF,TGCGCCAGCACCTGGGGCACCTCTTCTGGCTACACCTTC
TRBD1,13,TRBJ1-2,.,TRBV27,CASSFDRGYGYTF,TGTGCCAGCAGTTTTGACAGGGGGTATGGCTACACCTTC
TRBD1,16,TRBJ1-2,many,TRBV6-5,CASSYRRGVTNYGYTF,TGTGCCAGCAGTTACCGCAGGGGGGTGACTAACTATGGCTACACCTTC
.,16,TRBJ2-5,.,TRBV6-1,CASSGITGTGQETQYF,TGTGCCAGCAGTGGAATAACAGGGACGGGACAAGAGACCCAGTACTTC
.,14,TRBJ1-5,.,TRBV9,CASSTDSSNQPQHF,TGTGCCAGCAGCACGGACAGTTCTAATCAGCCCCAGCATTTT
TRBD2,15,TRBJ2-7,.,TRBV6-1,CASSEIRDYNYEQYF,TGTGCCAGCAGTGAGATTCGGGACTACAACTACGAGCAGTACTTC
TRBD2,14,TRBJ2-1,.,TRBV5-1,CASSFLAADNEQFF,TGCGCCAGCAGCTTCCTAGCGGCGGACAATGAGCAGTTCTTC
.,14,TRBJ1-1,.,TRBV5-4,CASSWDISNTEAFF,TGTGCCAGCAGCTGGGACATTTCGAACACTGAAGCTTTCTTT
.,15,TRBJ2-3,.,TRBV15,CATSRGGVPLDTQYF,TGTGCCACCAGCAGAGGAGGAGTGCCCCTCGATACGCAGTATTTT
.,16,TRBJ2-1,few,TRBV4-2,CASSQESGGTDNEQFF,TGTGCCAGCAGCCAAGAGTCTGGCGGGACGGACAATGAGCAGTTCTTC
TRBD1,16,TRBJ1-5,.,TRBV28,CASSLGGQGGNQPQHF,TGTGCCAGCAGTTTAGGAGGACAGGGAGGCAATCAGCCCCAGCATTTT
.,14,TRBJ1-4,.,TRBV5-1,CASSSGFTNEKLFF,TGCGCCAGCAGTTCGGGTTTCACGAATGAAAAACTGTTTTTT
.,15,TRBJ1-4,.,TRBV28,CASSNLFGGSEKLFF,TGTGCCAGCAGTAACTTATTCGGAGGCAGTGAAAAACTGTTTTTT
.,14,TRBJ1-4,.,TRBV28,CASSLGQQFEKLFF,TGTGCCAGCAGTTTAGGGCAACAATTTGAAAAACTGTTTTTT
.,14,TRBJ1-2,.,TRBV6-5,CASKIRVSNYGYTF,TGTGCCAGCAAAATCAGGGTCTCCAACTATGGCTACACCTTC
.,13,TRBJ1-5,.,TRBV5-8,CASSLGRDQPQHF,TGTGCCAGCAGCTTGGGGAGAGACCAGCCCCAGCATTTT
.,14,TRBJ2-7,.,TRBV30,CAWVTRDNSYEQYF,TGTGCCTGGGTGACCCGGGACAACTCCTACGAGCAGTACTTC
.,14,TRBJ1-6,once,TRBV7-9,CASSFQGYNSPLHF,TGTGCCAGCAGCTTTCAGGGATATAATTCACCCCTCCACTTT
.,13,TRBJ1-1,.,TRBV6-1,CTTQDSENTEAFF,TGCACCACCCAGGACAGCGAGAACACTGAAGCTTTCTTT
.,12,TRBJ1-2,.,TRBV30,CAWSAANYGYTF,TGTGCCTGGAGTGCAGCTAACTATGGCTACACCTTC
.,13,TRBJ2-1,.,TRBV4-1,CASSQVGGDEQFF,TGCGCCAGCAGCCAAGTCGGCGGGGATGAGCAGTTCTTC
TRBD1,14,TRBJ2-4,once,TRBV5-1,CASSLAQGESVQYF,TGCGCCAGCAGCTTGGCGCAGGGGGAATCCGTTCAGTACTTC
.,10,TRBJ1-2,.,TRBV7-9,CASSQYGYTF,TGTGCCAGCAGTCAATATGGCTACACCTTC
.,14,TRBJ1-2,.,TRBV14,CASSQSGFGYGYTF,TGTGCCAGCAGCCAATCCGGGTTTGGGTATGGCTACACCTTC
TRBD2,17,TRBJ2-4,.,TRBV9,CASSARTRGERWDIQYF,TGTGCCAGCAGCGCTAGGACGCGGGGGGAACGTTGGGACATTCAGTACTTC
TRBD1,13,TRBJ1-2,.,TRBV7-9,CASRQGAFIGYTF,TGTGCCAGCAGGCAGGGGGCCTTCATTGGCTACACCTTC
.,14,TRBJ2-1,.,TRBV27,CASSRPGGEVEQFF,TGTGCCAGCAGTCGCCCGGGGGGCGAGGTTGAGCAGTTCTTC
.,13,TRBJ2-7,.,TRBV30,CAWSRRVSHEQYF,TGTGCCTGGAGTAGGCGGGTAAGCCACGAGCAGTACTTC
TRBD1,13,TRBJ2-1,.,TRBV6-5,CASGQATVGEQFF,TGTGCCAGCGGACAGGCCACGGTGGGTGAGCAGTTCTTC
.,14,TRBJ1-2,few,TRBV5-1,CASSLGLDTGSYTF,TGCGCCAGCAGCTTGGGCCTGGATACAGGAAGCTACACCTTC
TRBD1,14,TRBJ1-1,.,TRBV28,CASRGPGGNTEAFF,TGTGCCAGCAGGGGTCCAGGGGGGAACACTGAAGCTTTCTTT
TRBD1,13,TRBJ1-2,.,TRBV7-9,CASRLGQGNGYTF,TGTGCCAGCAGGTTGGGACAGGGTAATGGCTACACCTTC
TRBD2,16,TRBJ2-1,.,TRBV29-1,CSVDRFASGRGNEQFF,TGCAGCGTTGATAGGTTCGCTAGCGGGAGAGGAAATGAGCAGTTCTTC